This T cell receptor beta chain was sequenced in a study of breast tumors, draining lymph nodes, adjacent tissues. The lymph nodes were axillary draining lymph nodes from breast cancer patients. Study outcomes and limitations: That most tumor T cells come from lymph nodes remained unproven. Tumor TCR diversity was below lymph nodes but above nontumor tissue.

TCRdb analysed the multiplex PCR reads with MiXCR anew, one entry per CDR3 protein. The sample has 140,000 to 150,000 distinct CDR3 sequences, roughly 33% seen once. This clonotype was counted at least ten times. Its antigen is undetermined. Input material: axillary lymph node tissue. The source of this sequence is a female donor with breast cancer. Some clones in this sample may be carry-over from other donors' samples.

CDR3 amino acids: CASSLDRADTQYF. The CDR3 DNA is TGTGCCAGCAGCTTAGATCGTGCAGATACGCAGTATTTT. This chain joins TRBV11-3 and TRBJ2-3; no definite D call. This CDR3 spans 13 amino acids. V lost 0 bases and J 4 bases, leaving 5 bases between the germline ends. Per the germline V gene, CDR1 is SGHNT and CDR2 is YENEEA.